Sequencing of this T cell receptor beta chain was carried out in a study of blood T cells in healthy people across ages. Findings of the study overall: Donor CMV infection status was unknown, possibly confounding age-related changes in expanded clonotypes. Long-lived donors had more naive CD4+ cells and higher diversity than aged donors.

This clonotype was recorded once. Its target is not known. The V end was cut by 7 bases, the J end by 8 bases, with 12 bases between. CDR3 length equals 12 residues. It was with a sample-barcoded 5' primer and a J-beta primer mix that a second PCR of roughly 7 to 12 cycles was run. Via MiXCR, TCRdb re-called the 5' RACE reads, giving one row per CDR3 protein. The sample carries 450,000 to 700,000 distinct CDR3 sequences, roughly 28% recorded once. The sequencing input was blood. This rearrangement joins TRBV12-3 or TRBV12-4 to TRBJ2-4, with D unclear. This TCR came from a woman in her seventies in good health. CDR3 residues: CASITLVDIQYF. The CDR3 DNA is TGTGCCAGCATCACCCTTGTGGACATTCAGTACTTC.